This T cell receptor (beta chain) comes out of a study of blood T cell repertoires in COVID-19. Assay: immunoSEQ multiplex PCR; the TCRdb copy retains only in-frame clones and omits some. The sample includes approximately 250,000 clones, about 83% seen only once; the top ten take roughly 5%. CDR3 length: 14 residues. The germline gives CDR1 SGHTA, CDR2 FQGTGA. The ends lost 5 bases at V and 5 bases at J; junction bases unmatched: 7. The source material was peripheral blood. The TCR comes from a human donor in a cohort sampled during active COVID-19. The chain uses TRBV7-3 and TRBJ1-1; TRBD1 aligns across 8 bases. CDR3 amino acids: CASSAIRGRTEAFF. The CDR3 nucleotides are TGTGCCAGCAGCGCAATCAGGGGGCGAACTGAAGCTTTCTTT.